This TCR beta chain was sequenced during a study of low-dose radiotherapy and immunotherapy resistance in tumors. Background on the study: Given every two weeks, intravenous cyclophosphamide 200 mg/m2 preceded radiation and immunotherapy by one day.

Time point denoted: after trial treatment. Treatment in this sample: LDRT plus nivolumab, ipilimumab, low-dose cyclophosphamide and aspirin (RACIN trial). TRAV and TRBV primers primed cDNA for both TCRalpha and TCRbeta. TCR amplification ran 15 to 25 PCR cycles using constant-region and V-primer adapter primers. TCRdb called the reads again in MiXCR, with one record for every CDR3 protein. The data show tens of thousands of distinct CDR3 sequences, roughly 17% seen once. Comments on this clonotype: This could be a read error, since a much larger clone is one nucleotide away. The conserved final phenylalanine or tryptophan is absent from the CDR3, which likely points to a read error.

The junction had 13 bases not matched to a gene; V was cut back by 6 bases and J by 5 bases. The CDR3 is 16 amino acids. The TCR sequence derives from a male donor with prostate cancer. J is TRBJ2-5 and V is TRBV12-3 or TRBV12-4, with 9 bases fitting TRBD2. Sample: PBMCs, taken after low-dose radiotherapy plus immunotherapy. CDR3 residues: CASRVTSGIMGETQYL. CDR3 sequence (DNA): TGTGCCAGCAGGGTGACTAGCGGCATAATGGGGGAGACCCAGTACTTA.